This T cell receptor (beta chain) was recovered during a study of blood T cell repertoires in COVID-19. Two negative PCRs, clearance, or symptom resolution were required of recovered Cohort 3 donors. Repertoires were generated with immunoSEQ multiplex PCR, while TCRdb's copy carries only in-frame clones and drops some. In the table there are approximately 270,000 clones, 70% to 90% of which are singletons. Sequencing was performed on PBMCs or T cells enriched from blood (not recorded which). The TCR comes from a woman in her forties or fifties who had recovered from COVID-19.

The CDR3 spells CASSLVGGGTEAFF. DNA of the CDR3: TGTGCCAGCAGTTTAGTCGGGGGGGGCACTGAAGCTTTCTTT. This rearrangement joins TRBV27 to TRBJ1-1; maybe TRBD1 (5 bases). V was clipped by 2 bases and J by 4 bases, with 11 bases between them. From germline, CDR1 is MNHEY and CDR2 SMNVEV (reference sequence). This CDR3 is built from 14 residues.